This entry lists 2 T cell receptor beta chains sequenced from one sample in a study of cytomegalovirus exposure and HLA in healthy donors. A multiplex PCR was run with 60 Vbeta primers and 13 Jbeta primers. Method: immunoSEQ multiplex PCR; TCRdb's copy keeps in-frame clones and lacks some. The sample contains approximately 100,000 clones, 70% to 85% of which appear only once. Sample: PBMCs. All receptors come from a man in his forties in good health and CMV-seropositive.

The chain carries TRBV6-6 and TRBJ1-2; D might be TRBD1 (5 bases). The CDR3 extends over 14 amino acids. Germline assignment: CDR1 MNHNY and CDR2 SVGAGI (reference sequence). Deletions cut 7 bases from V and 5 bases from J, with 17 bases between. The CDR3 DNA is TGTGCCAGCACCCCGCGGGGGAGGGGTTATGGCTACACCTTC. This gives the protein CASTPRGRGYGYTF.

V usage is TRBV10-3 and J usage is TRBJ2-3; TRBD2 matches at 9 bases. Germline V CDR1 and CDR2: ENHRY, SYGVKD. The CDR3 length is 14 residues. With 6 bases clipped from V and 1 base from J, the junction kept 2 bases outside the gene matches. CDR3 sequence reads: CAISPSGGTDTQYF. The CDR3 DNA reads TGTGCCATCAGCCCTAGCGGGGGCACAGATACGCAGTATTTT.